The 22 T cell receptor beta chains presented below share a single source sample, sequenced in a study of blood T cell repertoires in COVID-19. Sequenced by immunoSEQ multiplex PCR; TCRdb stores in-frame clones only, minus some. The data hold about 280,000 clones, with nearly 90% observed a single time. The sequenced material came from PBMCs or T cells enriched from blood (not recorded which). The receptor set was obtained from a woman between 18 and 29 years old with acute COVID-19.

The genes are TRBV9 and TRBJ2-2; D perhaps matches TRBD2 (5 bases). V was cut by 0 bases and J by 1 base, with 16 bases left in between. The V gene's germline CDR1 is SGDLS and CDR2 YYNGEE. The CDR3 has 18 amino acids. The CDR3 protein is CASSVEAVHLMNTGELFF. CDR3 bases: TGTGCCAGCAGCGTAGAAGCGGTTCACCTCATGAACACCGGGGAGCTGTTTTTT. The whole variable domain, remainder taken from reference TRBV9 and TRBJ2-2, is DSGVTQTPKHLITATGQRVTLRCSPRSGDLSVYWYQQSLDQGLQFLIQYYNGEERAKGNILERFSAQQFPDLHSELNLSSLELGDSALYFCASSVEAVHLMNTGELFFGEGSRLTVL.

The V call is TRBV7-9, the J call TRBJ1-3; the D is unclear. The CDR3 length is 16 residues. V was shortened by 2 bases and J by 3 bases, with 14 bases between the two germline ends. The germline CDR1 and CDR2 sequences are SEHNR and FQNEAQ (reference sequence). This CDR3 reads CASSLSAARNGNTIYF. The DNA of the CDR3 is TGTGCCAGCAGCTTATCTGCGGCCCGTAATGGAAACACCATATATTTT.

The V call is TRBV7-6, the J call TRBJ2-7, with D tentatively TRBD2 (6 bases). The CDR3 is made up of 14 amino acids. Trimming cost V 1 base and J 2 bases, with 9 bases left between them. CDR1 is SGHVS, CDR2 FNYEAQ, per germline. CDR3 residues: CASSLGLEAYEQYF. CDR3 in DNA: TGTGCCAGCAGCTTAGGACTAGAGGCCTACGAGCAGTACTTC.

The chain couples TRBV4-3 to TRBJ2-5; TRBD2 is a possible D gene (5 bases). CDR1 and CDR2 from the germline V gene are LGHNA and YSLEER. This CDR3 contains 13 residues. V gave up 1 base and J gave up 5 bases, with 8 bases separating them. CDR3 in DNA: TGCGCCAGCAGCCAAGGGAGGCGGGAGACCCAGTACTTC. Protein sequence: CASSQGRRETQYF.

This clone occurred once. This chain connects TRBV28 to TRBJ1-2, with 9 positions matching TRBD1. The CDR3 covers 14 residues. V trimming: 3 bases; J trimming: 8 bases; junction bases outside the gene matches: 7. Germline values: CDR1 MDHEN, CDR2 SYDVKM. This CDR3 reads CASSLAQGAFGYTF. CDR3 coding DNA: TGTGCCAGCAGTTTGGCACAGGGGGCATTCGGCTACACCTTC.

The V call is TRBV5-1, the J call TRBJ2-3; TRBD2 aligns across 14 bases. In germline, CDR1 is SGHRS, CDR2 YFSETQ. V lost 4 bases, J lost 5 bases, and 6 bases stayed unmatched. The length of the CDR3 is 16 residues. The CDR3 reads CASSELGLAGVDTQYF. The CDR3 DNA is TGCGCCAGCAGCGAGCTGGGACTAGCGGGAGTAGATACGCAGTATTTT.

This clone was detected once. The V call is TRBV12-3 or TRBV12-4, the J call TRBJ2-7; D gene uncertain. The CDR3 has 13 amino acids. V lost 3 bases and J 4 bases, leaving 10 bases between the germline ends. CDR3 in amino acids: CASSLAKPYEQYF. The CDR3 region has the DNA TGTGCCAGCAGTTTGGCCAAACCGTACGAGCAGTACTTC.

This chain joins TRBV4-2 and TRBJ2-1; 11 bases fit TRBD2. V shed 1 base, J shed 0 bases, and the junction held 8 bases outside the gene matches. Germline CDR1 LGHNA, CDR2 YNFKEQ. The CDR3 has 19 amino acids. In nucleotides, the CDR3 is TGTGCCAGCAGCCAAGTGATTTTAGCGGGAGGGGACTCCTACAATGAGCAGTTCTTC. This gives the protein CASSQVILAGGDSYNEQFF.

This chain connects TRBV28 to TRBJ2-3; 7 nucleotides match TRBD2. Germline V lookup: CDR1 MDHEN, CDR2 SYDVKM. The CDR3 totals 15 residues. V trimming: 7 bases; J trimming: 0 bases; junction bases outside the gene matches: 7. The CDR3 here is CASTYLAESTDTQYF. The DNA for the CDR3 is TGTGCCAGCACCTATCTAGCGGAAAGCACAGATACGCAGTATTTT.

The chain carries TRBV28 and TRBJ1-1; possible D gene TRBD1, 6 bases. V lost 5 bases and J lost 4, with 14 bases in between. The CDR3 spans 14 residues. The V gene's germline CDR1 is MDHEN and CDR2 SYDVKM. CDR3 protein: CASSERGRGTEAFF. The DNA for the CDR3 is TGTGCCAGCAGTGAGCGGGGGCGGGGCACTGAAGCTTTCTTT.

The chain carries TRBV30 and TRBJ1-6; D is unclear. Germline lookup yields CDR1 GTSNPN and CDR2 SVGIG (reference sequence). V was shortened by 0 bases and J by 9 bases, with 6 bases between the two germline ends. This CDR3 spans 12 amino acids. CDR3 amino acids: CAWSVQSSPLHF. The CDR3 nucleotides read TGTGCCTGGAGTGTACAGAGTTCACCCCTCCACTTT.

CDR3 DNA: TGTGCCAGCAGCTTACCAGAGACTAGCGGGGACTACAATGAGCAGTTCTTC. It encodes CASSLPETSGDYNEQFF. The chain carries TRBV7-2 and TRBJ2-1; 11 bases agree with TRBD2. The CDR3 extends over 17 amino acids. Germline values: CDR1 SGHTA, CDR2 FQGNSA. V shed 2 bases, J shed 3 bases, and the junction held 6 bases outside the gene matches. Based on the CDR3 plus reference TRBV7-2 and TRBJ2-1, the full variable domain is GAGVSQSPSNKVTEKGKDVELRCDPISGHTALYWYRQSLGQGLEFLIYFQGNSAPDKSGLPSDRFSAERTGGSVSTLTIQRTQQEDSAVYLCASSLPETSGDYNEQFFGPGTRLTVL.

The rearrangement uses TRBV28 and TRBJ2-7, with 7 bases fitting TRBD1. CDR1 and CDR2 (germline): MDHEN, SYDVKM. The CDR3 contains 11 residues. V shed 4 bases, J shed 12 bases, and the junction held 6 bases outside the gene matches. CDR3: CASSSNRGAYF. The CDR3 DNA sequence: TGTGCCAGCAGTTCAAACAGGGGTGCGTACTTC.

The gene calls are TRBV4-1 and TRBJ2-7; TRBD2 matches at 11 bases. V was clipped by 1 base and J by 3 bases; unmatched bases: 8. The CDR3 sequence is 17 residues long. Germline V gene data show CDR1 as MGHRA and CDR2 as YSYEKL. This chain's CDR3 is CASSQAPTSGTFYEQYF. CDR3 nucleotides: TGCGCCAGCAGCCAAGCACCGACTAGCGGGACATTCTACGAGCAGTACTTC.

This clone was seen only a few times. At one end the junction does not follow the germline gene, possibly because of a read error. The J gene is TRBJ2-7, the V gene TRBV7-7, with D tentatively TRBD2 (7 bases). Germline V CDR1 and CDR2: SSHAT, FNYEAQ (reference sequence). The CDR3 length is 16 residues. As DNA, the CDR3 is TGTGCTAGCAGCCCCCGGGGGGAGGGAGGGGGCTACGAGCAGTACTTC. This sequence encodes CASSPRGEGGGYEQYF.

This chain links TRBV3-1 (or the pseudogene TRBV3-2) with TRBJ2-7; 7 bases align to TRBD1. Germline-derived CDR1 and CDR2 are LGHDT and YNNKEL (reference sequence). V was pared by 0 bases and J by 4 bases, with 9 bases of the junction left unmatched. This CDR3 region has 16 residues. The CDR3 loop is CASSQEKTGAIYEQYF. Here the CDR3 DNA reads TGTGCCAGCAGCCAAGAAAAAACAGGGGCCATTTACGAGCAGTACTTC.

The genes are TRBV7-3 and TRBJ1-2, with D tentatively TRBD1 (5 bases). Trimming took 3 bases from V and 8 from J, leaving 10 bases between them. Per the germline V gene, CDR1 is SGHTA and CDR2 is FQGTGA. CDR3 size: 12 residues. The DNA of the CDR3 is TGTGCCAGCAGCTTGGGGCGGTCGGGCTACACCTTC. Protein: CASSLGRSGYTF.

This rearrangement joins TRBV19 to TRBJ1-2; 7 bases fit TRBD1. Germline trimming cut 1 base from V and 8 bases from J; bases unmatched to any gene: 10. The germline V gene encodes CDR1 LNHDA and CDR2 SQIVND (reference sequence). This CDR3 comprises 15 residues. The CDR3 nucleotides are TGTGCCAGTAGTATAGGACGGAGGCAGGGGGGAGGCTACACCTTC. Protein product: CASSIGRRQGGGYTF.

The chain uses TRBV7-8 and TRBJ1-4; TRBD1 aligns across 7 bases. Germline lookup yields CDR1 SGHVS and CDR2 FQNEAQ. V gave up 6 bases and J gave up 6 bases; unmatched junction bases: 10. The CDR3 is made up of 15 amino acids. CDR3 region: CASRQADRVYEKLFF. CDR3 nucleotides: TGTGCCAGCAGGCAAGCAGACAGGGTGTATGAAAAACTGTTTTTT.

V is TRBV30 and J is TRBJ1-2; 8 positions agree with TRBD1. Germline V gene lookup returns CDR1 GTSNPN and CDR2 SVGIG (reference sequence). With V trimmed by 0 bases and J by 2 bases, 14 bases remained unmatched. This CDR3 is built from 18 residues. The CDR3 sequence: CAWSVRPERDRINYGYTF. The CDR3 nucleotides read TGTGCCTGGAGTGTACGGCCGGAGCGGGACAGGATAAACTATGGCTACACCTTC.

The chain joins TRBV19 to TRBJ2-7; a weak D match, TRBD1 (5 bases). The germline V and J ends were trimmed by 3 bases and 4 bases, with 13 bases remaining between them. The CDR3 is 14 amino acids. The germline V gene encodes CDR1 LNHDA and CDR2 SQIVND (reference sequence). CDR3 loop: CASSIAIGEYEQYF. The CDR3 region has the DNA TGTGCCAGTAGTATCGCGATAGGGGAATACGAGCAGTACTTC.

The genes are TRBV7-9 and TRBJ2-3; 7 bases fit TRBD2. In germline, CDR1 is SEHNR, CDR2 FQNEAQ (reference sequence). V gave up 9 bases and J gave up 4 bases; unmatched junction bases: 7. The CDR3 loop spans 13 amino acids. The CDR3 spells CASKRDLSDTQYF. The CDR3 nucleotides are TGTGCCAGTAAGCGGGATCTGTCAGATACGCAGTATTTT.